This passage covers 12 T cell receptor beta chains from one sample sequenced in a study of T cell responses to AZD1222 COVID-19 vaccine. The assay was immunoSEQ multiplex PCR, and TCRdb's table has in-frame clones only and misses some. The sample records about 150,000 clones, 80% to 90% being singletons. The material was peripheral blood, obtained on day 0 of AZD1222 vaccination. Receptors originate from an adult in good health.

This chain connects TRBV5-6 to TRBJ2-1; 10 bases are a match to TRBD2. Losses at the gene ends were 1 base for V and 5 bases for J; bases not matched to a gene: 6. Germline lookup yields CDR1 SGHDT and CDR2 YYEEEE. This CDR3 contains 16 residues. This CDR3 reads CASSLPGTSANNEQFF. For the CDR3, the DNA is TGTGCCAGCAGCTTGCCCGGGACTAGCGCTAACAATGAGCAGTTCTTC.

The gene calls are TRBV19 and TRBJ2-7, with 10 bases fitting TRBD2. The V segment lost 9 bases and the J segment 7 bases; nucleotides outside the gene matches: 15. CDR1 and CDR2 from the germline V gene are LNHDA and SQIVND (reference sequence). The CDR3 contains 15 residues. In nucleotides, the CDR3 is TGTGCCAGCGCTAATCCTAGCGGGAGAGGCATTGAGCAGTACTTC. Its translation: CASANPSGRGIEQYF.

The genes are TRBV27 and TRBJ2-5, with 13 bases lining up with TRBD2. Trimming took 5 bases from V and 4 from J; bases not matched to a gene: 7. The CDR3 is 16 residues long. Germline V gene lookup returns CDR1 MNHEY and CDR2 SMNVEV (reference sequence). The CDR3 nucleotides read TGTGCCAGCAGTGCCCGACTAGCGGGAGGCGCAGAGACCCAGTACTTC. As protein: CASSARLAGGAETQYF.

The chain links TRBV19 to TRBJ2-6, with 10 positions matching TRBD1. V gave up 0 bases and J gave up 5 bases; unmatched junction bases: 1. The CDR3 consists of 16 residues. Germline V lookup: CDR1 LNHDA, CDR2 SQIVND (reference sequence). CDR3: CASSIEDRGRANVLTF. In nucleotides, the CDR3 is TGTGCCAGTAGTATAGAGGACAGGGGGAGGGCCAACGTCCTGACTTTC. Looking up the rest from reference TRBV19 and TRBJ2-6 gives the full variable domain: DGGITQSPKYLFRKEGQNVTLSCEQNLNHDAMYWYRQDPGQGLRLIYYSQIVNDFQKGDIAEGYSVSREKKESFPLTVTSAQKNPTAFYLCASSIEDRGRANVLTFGAGSRLTVL.

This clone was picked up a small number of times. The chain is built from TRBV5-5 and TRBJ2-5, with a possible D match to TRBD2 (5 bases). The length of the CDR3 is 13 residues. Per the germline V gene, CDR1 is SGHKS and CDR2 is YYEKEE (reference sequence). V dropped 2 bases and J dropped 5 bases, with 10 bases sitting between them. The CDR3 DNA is TGTGCCAGCAGCTTTCCGAGGGCGGAGACCCAGTACTTC. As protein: CASSFPRAETQYF.

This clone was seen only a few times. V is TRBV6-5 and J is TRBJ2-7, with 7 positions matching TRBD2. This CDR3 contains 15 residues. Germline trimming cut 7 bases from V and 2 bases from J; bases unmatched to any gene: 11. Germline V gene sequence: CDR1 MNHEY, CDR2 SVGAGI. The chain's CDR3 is CASTEDPSGAYEQYF. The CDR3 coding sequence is TGTGCCAGCACCGAGGACCCCAGCGGGGCCTACGAGCAGTACTTC.

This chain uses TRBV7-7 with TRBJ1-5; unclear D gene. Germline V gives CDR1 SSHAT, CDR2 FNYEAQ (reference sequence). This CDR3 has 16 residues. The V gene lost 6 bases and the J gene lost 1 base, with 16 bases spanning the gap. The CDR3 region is CASSYYPDGSNQPQHF. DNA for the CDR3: TGTGCCAGCAGTTACTACCCGGACGGAAGCAATCAGCCCCAGCATTTT.

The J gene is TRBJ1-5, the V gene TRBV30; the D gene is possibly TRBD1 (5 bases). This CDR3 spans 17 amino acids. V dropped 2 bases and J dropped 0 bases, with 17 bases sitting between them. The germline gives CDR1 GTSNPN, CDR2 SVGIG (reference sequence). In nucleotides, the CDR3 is TGTGCCTGGAGTTTGGGGGGAGATGGGACTAGCAATCAGCCCCAGCATTTT. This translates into CAWSLGGDGTSNQPQHF.

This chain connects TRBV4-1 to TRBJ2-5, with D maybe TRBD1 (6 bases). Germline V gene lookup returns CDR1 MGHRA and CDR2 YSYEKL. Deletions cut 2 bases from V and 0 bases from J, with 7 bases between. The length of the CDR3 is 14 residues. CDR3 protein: CASSQQGYQETQYF. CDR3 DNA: TGCGCCAGCAGCCAACAGGGGTACCAAGAGACCCAGTACTTC.

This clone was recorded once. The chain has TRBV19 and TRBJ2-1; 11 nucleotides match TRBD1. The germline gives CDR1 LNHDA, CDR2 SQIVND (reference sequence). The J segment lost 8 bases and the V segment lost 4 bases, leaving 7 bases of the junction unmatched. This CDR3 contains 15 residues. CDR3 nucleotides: TGTGCCAGTAGTAAGGGGACAGGGGGTTTCGATGAGCAGTTCTTC. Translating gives CASSKGTGGFDEQFF.

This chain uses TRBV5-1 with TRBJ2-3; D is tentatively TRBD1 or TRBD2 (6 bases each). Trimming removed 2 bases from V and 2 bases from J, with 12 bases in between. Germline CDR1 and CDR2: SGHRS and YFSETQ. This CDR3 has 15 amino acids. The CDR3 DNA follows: TGCGCCAGCAGCTTACACGGGGGCAACACAGATACGCAGTATTTT. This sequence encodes CASSLHGGNTDTQYF.

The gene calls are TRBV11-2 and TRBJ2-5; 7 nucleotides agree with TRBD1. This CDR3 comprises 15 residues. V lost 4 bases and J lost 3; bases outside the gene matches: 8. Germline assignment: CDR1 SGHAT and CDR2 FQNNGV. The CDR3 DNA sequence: TGTGCCAGCAGCTCGACCGGAGGACAGGAAGAGACCCAGTACTTC. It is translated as CASSSTGGQEETQYF.